These 31 T cell receptor beta chains were all obtained from the same sample, sequenced in a study of T cell responses to AZD1222 COVID-19 vaccine. The method was immunoSEQ multiplex PCR; TCRdb's version includes in-frame clones alone and lacks a portion of them. Among 170,000 or so clones, just over 90% were seen once, and the ten largest hold approximately 3%. The specimen comprised peripheral blood, sampled on day 0 of AZD1222 vaccination. The receptors shown here come from an adult in good health.

This clone appeared a few times. The chain employs TRBV27 and TRBJ2-5; TRBD2 might be the D (6 bases). The V and J ends lost 5 bases and 4 bases respectively, with 20 bases between them. The CDR3 covers 16 residues. The germline V gene encodes CDR1 MNHEY and CDR2 SMNVEV (reference sequence). The CDR3 DNA is TGTGCCAGCAGTCCGGGGGTTCGGACATCGCGAGAGACCCAGTACTTC. It is translated as CASSPGVRTSRETQYF.

The chain employs TRBV4-3 and TRBJ1-1; perhaps TRBD1 as D (5 bases). Germline CDR1 LGHNA, CDR2 YSLEER. Trimming cost V 1 base and J 0 bases, with 9 bases left between them. The CDR3 consists of 15 residues. The CDR3 bases are TGCGCCAGCAGCCAAGCCCAGGGACTGAACACTGAAGCTTTCTTT. This gives the protein CASSQAQGLNTEAFF.

The chain carries TRBV6-2 or TRBV6-3 and TRBJ2-7, with D hard to call. Trimming pared 4 bases from V and 2 bases from J, leaving 3 bases between. This CDR3 is built from 11 residues. Germline V gives CDR1 MNHEY, CDR2 SVGEGT. CDR3 in amino acids: CASSFTYEQYF. CDR3 in DNA: TGTGCCAGCAGTTTTACCTACGAGCAGTACTTC.

This rearrangement joins TRBV5-1 to TRBJ2-7, with D maybe TRBD1 (5 bases). The CDR3 extends over 14 amino acids. Germline V gene sequence: CDR1 SGHRS, CDR2 YFSETQ. V shed 5 bases and J shed 3 bases, with 15 bases lying between them. CDR3 in DNA: TGCGCCAGCAGTTTTCAGGGCTCCGGCTACGAGCAGTACTTC. Protein: CASSFQGSGYEQYF.

The chain has TRBV7-2 and TRBJ1-1; D is perhaps TRBD1 (6 bases). V gave up 5 bases and J gave up 4 bases, with 11 bases separating them. This CDR3 has 13 residues. Germline-derived CDR1 and CDR2 are SGHTA and FQGNSA. The CDR3 spells CASSLGTLTEAFF. In nucleotides, the CDR3 is TGTGCCAGCAGCCTAGGGACACTCACTGAAGCTTTCTTT.

The J gene is TRBJ2-5, the V gene TRBV4-2; 7 bases align to TRBD2. This CDR3 comprises 15 residues. V shed 0 bases and J 5 bases; nucleotides not matched to a gene: 6. CDR1 is LGHNA and CDR2 is YNFKEQ in the germline V gene. In DNA, the CDR3 is TGTGCCAGCAGCCAAGATCTCGGGGGGTCGGAGACCCAGTACTTC. It encodes CASSQDLGGSETQYF.

This chain connects TRBV15 to TRBJ1-5; no clear D. V lost 0 bases, J lost 2 bases, and 20 bases lay in between. CDR1 is LNHNV and CDR2 is YYDKDF in the germline V gene (reference sequence). The CDR3 covers 19 residues. CDR3 DNA sequence: TGTGCCACCAGCAGAGATGGGCCCTGGGCAACTCCGGGCAATCAGCCCCAGCATTTT. This gives the protein CATSRDGPWATPGNQPQHF.

The chain employs TRBV6-6 and TRBJ2-7, with 11 bases lining up with TRBD1. The V gene end was trimmed by 7 bases and the J gene end by 4 bases; junction bases not matched to a gene: 9. The CDR3 is made up of 15 amino acids. The germline V gene has CDR1 MNHNY and CDR2 SVGAGI (reference sequence). CDR3 coding DNA: TGTGCCAGCACCCAGGACAGGGGGCGCCGGTACGAGCAGTACTTC. This translates into CASTQDRGRRYEQYF.

This clone appeared once. The chain has TRBV6-5 and TRBJ2-3; 8 bases match TRBD1. The CDR3 runs to 15 residues. Per the germline V gene, CDR1 is MNHEY and CDR2 is SVGAGI. Unmatched junction bases numbered 5, after V lost 6 bases and J lost 0 bases. The CDR3 DNA is TGTGCCAGCAGACCCGACAGGGGAAGCACAGATACGCAGTATTTT. Protein product: CASRPDRGSTDTQYF.

This chain links TRBV6-5 with TRBJ1-1; 7 nucleotides line up with TRBD1. The germline gives CDR1 MNHEY, CDR2 SVGAGI. J lost 7 bases, V lost 8 bases, and 10 bases had no gene match. The CDR3 loop spans 13 amino acids. The CDR3 nucleotides read TGTGCCAGCGGTCCCCGGACAGGCGTTGAAGCTTTCTTT. Its translation is CASGPRTGVEAFF.

The chain carries TRBV7-2 and TRBJ2-5; 15 bases align to TRBD2. CDR1 is SGHTA, CDR2 FQGNSA, per germline. The CDR3 is made up of 16 amino acids. V shed 5 bases and J 1 base; nucleotides not matched to a gene: 2. CDR3 sequence: CASSPGLAGGQETQYF. CDR3 coding DNA: TGTGCCAGCAGCCCGGGACTAGCGGGGGGCCAAGAGACCCAGTACTTC.

J is TRBJ2-7 and V is TRBV3-1 (or the pseudogene TRBV3-2); D remains unclear. V was trimmed by 4 bases and J by 3 bases, leaving 13 bases between them. Germline V gene lookup returns CDR1 LGHDT and CDR2 YNNKEL (reference sequence). The CDR3 has 14 amino acids. CDR3 region: CASSPGPGYYEQYF. The CDR3 nucleotides are TGTGCCAGCAGCCCCGGCCCAGGCTACTACGAGCAGTACTTC.

A single count supports this clone. The chain is built from TRBV30 and TRBJ1-1; no reliable D call. CDR1 and CDR2 from the germline V gene are GTSNPN and SVGIG (reference sequence). Trimming left V 1 base short and J 5 bases short, with 11 bases between. The CDR3 is 13 residues long. CDR3 nucleotide sequence: TGTGCCTGGAGTGCCCCCCCTGGGACTGAAGCTTTCTTT. Amino acids: CAWSAPPGTEAFF.

The chain is built from TRBV5-1 and TRBJ1-2; TRBD1 matches 8 bases. The CDR3 loop spans 14 amino acids. J gave up 5 bases and V 5 bases, and 8 bases lay outside the gene matches. The germline V gene encodes CDR1 SGHRS and CDR2 YFSETQ. In DNA form, the CDR3 reads TGCGCCAGCAGATCGGACAGGGACGGGTATGGCTACACCTTC. It yields the protein CASRSDRDGYGYTF.

The chain employs TRBV4-1 and TRBJ1-4; TRBD1 might be the D (5 bases). This CDR3 spans 15 amino acids. The germline V and J ends were trimmed by 8 bases and 3 bases, with 16 bases remaining between them. CDR1 and CDR2 from the germline V gene are MGHRA and YSYEKL. CDR3 protein: CASAKEGVANEKLFF. The CDR3 region has the DNA TGCGCCAGCGCCAAGGAAGGGGTGGCTAATGAAAAACTGTTTTTT.

The chain uses TRBV4-3 and TRBJ1-2; D is possibly TRBD1 (6 bases). This CDR3 comprises 14 residues. Per the germline V gene, CDR1 is LGHNA and CDR2 is YSLEER. V was shortened by 4 bases and J by 3 bases, with 12 bases between the two germline ends. The CDR3 spells CASSRLRTDYGYTF. The CDR3 bases are TGCGCCAGCAGCCGATTAAGGACAGACTATGGCTACACCTTC.

The chain couples TRBV7-9 to TRBJ2-5; 8 positions agree with TRBD2. This CDR3 spans 16 amino acids. Germline trimming cut 4 bases from V and 3 bases from J; bases unmatched to any gene: 10. Germline CDR1 and CDR2: SEHNR and FQNEAQ (reference sequence). CDR3 residues: CASSSTGGRMKETQYF. Here the CDR3 DNA reads TGTGCCAGCAGCTCCACGGGGGGGAGGATGAAAGAGACCCAGTACTTC.

This chain links TRBV27 with TRBJ1-5, with TRBD1 identical over 8 bases. The CDR3 sequence is 15 residues long. Trimming cost V 6 bases and J 4 bases; bases outside gene matches: 8. CDR1 and CDR2 (germline): MNHEY, SMNVEV (reference sequence). CDR3 residues: CASSRQGLGNQPQHF. The CDR3 DNA is TGTGCCAGCAGCAGACAGGGGCTTGGGAATCAGCCCCAGCATTTT.

This clone was observed once. The chain carries TRBV16 and TRBJ2-3; possibly TRBD1 for D (5 bases). This CDR3 comprises 14 residues. From germline, CDR1 is KGHSY and CDR2 FQNENV. Trimming shortened V by 2 bases and J by 1 base, and 7 bases separated the two germline ends. Written as DNA, the CDR3 is TGTGCCAGCAGCCAAAGCAGGGGCACAGATACGCAGTATTTT. Residues: CASSQSRGTDTQYF.

The chain combines TRBV3-1 (or the pseudogene TRBV3-2) with TRBJ2-6, with 8 nucleotides matching TRBD1. Germline V gene lookup returns CDR1 LGHDT and CDR2 YNNKEL (reference sequence). Trimming took 1 base from V and 0 from J; bases not matched to a gene: 11. The CDR3 length is 20 residues. CDR3 sequence: CASSQVGQGRGNSGANVLTF. CDR3 nucleotide sequence: TGTGCCAGCAGCCAAGTCGGACAGGGCAGGGGAAACTCTGGGGCCAACGTCCTGACTTTC.

This chain joins TRBV7-3 and TRBJ2-5; weak D call: TRBD2 (7 bases). The germline V gene has CDR1 SGHTA and CDR2 FQGTGA. V was shortened by 5 bases and J by 7 bases, with 17 bases between the two germline ends. This CDR3 region has 14 residues. The CDR3 DNA reads as TGTGCCAGCAGCCCCCTAGGGGGGAGGGGGACCCAGTACTTC. Its translation: CASSPLGGRGTQYF.

The rearrangement uses TRBV7-6 and TRBJ2-5; D gene unclear. Germline V gene lookup returns CDR1 SGHVS and CDR2 FNYEAQ. There are 12 residues in the CDR3. The V end lost 2 bases, the J end lost 5 bases, and 6 bases lay between the germline ends. DNA for the CDR3: TGTGCCAGCAGCTTAAATCCCGAGACCCAGTACTTC. Amino acid sequence: CASSLNPETQYF.

J is TRBJ1-5 and V is TRBV7-8; no definite D call. Germline V gene data show CDR1 as SGHVS and CDR2 as FQNEAQ. The CDR3 runs 15 residues. V lost 2 bases, J lost 0 bases, and 8 bases lay in between. Here the CDR3 DNA reads TGTGCCAGCAGCTTATCCATGGCTAGCAATCAGCCCCAGCATTTT. This codes for CASSLSMASNQPQHF.

V is TRBV5-4 and J is TRBJ1-2, with TRBD1 matching over 7 bases. The J segment lost 3 bases and the V segment lost 3 bases, leaving 8 bases of the junction unmatched. The CDR3 loop spans 15 amino acids. In germline, CDR1 is SGHNT, CDR2 YYREEE (reference sequence). The CDR3 here is CASSSDREGDYGYTF. The CDR3 nucleotides read TGTGCCAGCAGCTCCGACAGGGAGGGTGACTATGGCTACACCTTC. Using reference TRBV5-4 and TRBJ1-2 for the parts outside the CDR3, the full variable domain is ETGVTQSPTHLIKTRGQQVTLRCSSQSGHNTVSWYQQALGQGPQFIFQYYREEENGRGNFPPRFSGLQFPNYSSELNVNALELDDSALYLCASSSDREGDYGYTFGSGTRLTVV.

V usage is TRBV7-2 and J usage is TRBJ2-5; 8 bases align to TRBD2. The CDR3 sequence is 14 residues long. J was trimmed by 4 bases and V by 4 bases; bases with no gene match: 5. In germline, CDR1 is SGHTA, CDR2 FQGNSA. This CDR3 is CASSSVAGGETQYF. The CDR3 coding sequence is TGTGCCAGCAGCTCTGTGGCGGGGGGAGAGACCCAGTACTTC.

The V call is TRBV4-3, the J call TRBJ1-5, with D perhaps TRBD1 (6 bases). Trimming removed 0 bases at V and 3 bases at J, with 9 bases between. In germline, CDR1 is LGHNA, CDR2 YSLEER. The CDR3 loop spans 15 amino acids. CDR3 loop: CASSQDRDNNQPQHF. Written as DNA, the CDR3 is TGCGCCAGCAGCCAAGATAGGGACAACAATCAGCCCCAGCATTTT.

In the case of this clone: The sample holds other DNA sequences that translate to the same CDR3. The chain recombines TRBV5-1 with TRBJ1-1; D is perhaps TRBD1 (6 bases). The CDR3 length is 14 residues. The V end was cut by 0 bases, the J end by 2 bases, with 8 bases between. In germline, CDR1 is SGHRS, CDR2 YFSETQ. The CDR3 spells CASSLGQVNTEAFF. The CDR3 region has the DNA TGCGCCAGCAGCTTGGGACAGGTAAACACTGAAGCTTTCTTT.

This clone was recorded only once. The chain is built from TRBV9 and TRBJ1-5; weak D call: TRBD1 (5 bases). The germline gives CDR1 SGDLS, CDR2 YYNGEE. The ends were cut back, 4 bases at V and 2 bases at J, with 22 bases in the middle. The CDR3 sequence is 18 residues long. CDR3 sequence reads: CASSPTPGRRSGNQPQHF. The CDR3 nucleotides are TGTGCCAGCAGCCCGACTCCGGGACGGCGGTCTGGCAATCAGCCCCAGCATTTT.

The rearrangement uses TRBV30 and TRBJ1-2; 9 bases agree with TRBD1. Germline loops: CDR1 GTSNPN, CDR2 SVGIG (reference sequence). V lost 4 bases to trimming and J lost 8 bases; unmatched junction nucleotides: 11. This CDR3 comprises 14 residues. Written as DNA, the CDR3 is TGTGCCTGGACCCCGGACAGGGGAAATCGGGGCTACACCTTC. It is translated as CAWTPDRGNRGYTF. Complete variable domain (other parts from reference TRBV30 and TRBJ1-2): SQTIHQWPATLVQPVGSPLSLECTVEGTSNPNLYWYRQAAGRGLQLLFYSVGIGQISSEVPQNLSASRPQDRQFILSSKKLLLSDSGFYLCAWTPDRGNRGYTFGSGTRLTVV.

The chain recombines TRBV18 with TRBJ2-5; the match to TRBD2 covers 11 bases. The CDR3 extends over 16 amino acids. Looked up from germline, CDR1 is KGHSH and CDR2 is LQKENI. V gave up 6 bases and J gave up 2 bases; unmatched junction bases: 8. In DNA, the CDR3 is TGTGCCAGCTCCCCGCCGACTAGCGGGAAGCAAGAGACCCAGTACTTC. This codes for CASSPPTSGKQETQYF. Full variable domain (remainder filled in from reference TRBV18 and TRBJ2-5): NAGVMQNPRHLVRRRGQEARLRCSPMKGHSHVYWYRQLPEEGLKFMVYLQKENIIDESGMPKERFSAEFPKEGPSILRIQQVVRGDSAAYFCASSPPTSGKQETQYFGPGTRLLVL.

About this clone itself: The junction shows a germline mismatch at one end, possibly a read error. This rearrangement joins TRBV14 to TRBJ1-1; 10 positions match TRBD1. The CDR3 runs to 14 residues. CDR1 SGHDN and CDR2 FVKESK come from the germline V gene. The CDR3 region has the DNA TGTGCCAGCAGCCGGAACAGGGGGACAGGGGTAATCTCGTTT. Translating it yields CASSRNRGTGVISF. Together with reference TRBV14 and TRBJ1-1, the CDR3 gives the full variable domain: EAGVTQFPSHSVIEKGQTVTLRCDPISGHDNLYWYRRVMGKEIKFLLHFVKESKQDESGMPNNRFLAERTGGTYSTLKVQPAELEDSGVYFCASSRNRGTGVISFGQGTRLTVV.